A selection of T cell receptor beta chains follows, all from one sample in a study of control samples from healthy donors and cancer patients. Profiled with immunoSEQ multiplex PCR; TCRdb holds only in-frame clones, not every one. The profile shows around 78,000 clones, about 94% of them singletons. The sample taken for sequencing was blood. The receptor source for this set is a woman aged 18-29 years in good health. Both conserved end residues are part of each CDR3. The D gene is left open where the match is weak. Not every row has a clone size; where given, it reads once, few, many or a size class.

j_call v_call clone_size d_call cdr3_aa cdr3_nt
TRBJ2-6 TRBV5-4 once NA CASSLEGRGNSGANVLTF TGTGCCAGCAGCTTGGAGGGCAGGGGAAACTCTGGGGCCAACGTCCTGACTTTC
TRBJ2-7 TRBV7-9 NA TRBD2 CASSLTSGAIYEQYF TGTGCCAGCAGCTTAACCAGCGGGGCTATCTACGAGCAGTACTTC
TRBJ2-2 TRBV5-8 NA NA CASSLSERDTGELFF TGTGCCAGCAGCCTCAGCGAACGGGACACCGGGGAGCTGTTTTTT
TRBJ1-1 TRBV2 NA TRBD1 CASTTDRVTEAFF TGTGCCAGCACGACGGACAGGGTCACTGAAGCTTTCTTT
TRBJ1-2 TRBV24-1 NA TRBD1 CATSDSTGTGMFSGYTF TGTGCCACCAGTGATTCAACCGGGACAGGGATGTTTTCTGGCTACACCTTC
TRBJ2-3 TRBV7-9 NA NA CASSFIEPTQYF TGTGCCAGCAGCTTTATTGAACCAACGCAGTATTTT
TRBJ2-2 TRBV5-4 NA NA CASSPRGGGVTGELFF TGTGCCAGCAGCCCACGGGGCGGCGGAGTCACCGGGGAGCTGTTTTTT
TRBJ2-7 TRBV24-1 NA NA CATRRGIGYEQYF TGTGCCACCAGGAGGGGGATTGGCTACGAGCAGTACTTC
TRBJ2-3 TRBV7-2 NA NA CASSHRQGVTDTQYF TGTGCCAGCAGCCACCGCCAGGGAGTCACAGATACGCAGTATTTT
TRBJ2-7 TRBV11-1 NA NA CASSSVHEQYF TGTGCCAGCAGCTCGGTCCACGAGCAGTACTTC
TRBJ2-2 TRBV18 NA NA CASSPPEGPNTGELFF TGTGCCAGCTCACCCCCCGAGGGACCGAACACCGGGGAGCTGTTTTTT
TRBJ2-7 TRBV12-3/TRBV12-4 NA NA CASSSSVLHEQYF TGTGCCAGCAGTTCGAGTGTTCTCCACGAGCAGTACTTC
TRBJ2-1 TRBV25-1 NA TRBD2 CASSPQLAGIWGDEQFF TGTGCCAGCAGCCCTCAACTAGCGGGAATTTGGGGGGATGAGCAGTTCTTC
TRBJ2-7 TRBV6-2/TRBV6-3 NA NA CASSYSGFSYEQYF TGTGCCAGCAGTTACTCTGGGTTCTCCTACGAGCAGTACTTC
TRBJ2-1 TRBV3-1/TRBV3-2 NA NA CASSQASSSYNEQFF TGTGCCAGCAGCCAAGCTTCCAGCTCCTACAATGAGCAGTTCTTC
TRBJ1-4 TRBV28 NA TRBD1 CASRPAGQDRLLNEKLFF TGTGCCAGCAGGCCGGCGGGACAGGACCGGCTCCTTAATGAAAAACTGTTTTTT
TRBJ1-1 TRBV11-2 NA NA CASSSERGGRIQAFF TGTGCCAGCAGCTCGGAGAGAGGGGGGCGGATTCAAGCTTTCTTT
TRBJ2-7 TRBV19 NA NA CASSTPGMNYEQYF TGTGCCAGTAGTACCCCGGGCATGAACTACGAGCAGTACTTC
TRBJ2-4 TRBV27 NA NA CASSLLGRMAKNIQYF TGTGCCAGCAGTTTACTGGGGCGCATGGCCAAAAACATTCAGTACTTC
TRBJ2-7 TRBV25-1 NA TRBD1 CASGRQGSYEQYF TGTGCCAGCGGCCGACAGGGCTCCTACGAGCAGTACTTC
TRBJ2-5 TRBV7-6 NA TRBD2 CASSGSGGLADQETQYF TGTGCCAGCAGCGGCAGCGGGGGACTAGCGGACCAAGAGACCCAGTACTTC
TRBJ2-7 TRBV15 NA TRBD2 CATSRDGLAGVSAEQYF TGTGCCACCAGCAGAGATGGACTAGCGGGAGTGTCTGCCGAGCAGTACTTC
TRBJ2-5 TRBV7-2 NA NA CASSFGGGKETQYF TGTGCCAGCAGCTTTGGAGGGGGAAAAGAGACCCAGTACTTC
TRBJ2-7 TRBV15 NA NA CATSRVQNTPWEQYF TGTGCCACCAGCAGAGTACAGAATACCCCTTGGGAGCAGTACTTC
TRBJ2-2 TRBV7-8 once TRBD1 CASSLDRQGETGELFF TGTGCCAGCAGCTTAGATAGACAGGGGGAGACCGGGGAGCTGTTTTTT
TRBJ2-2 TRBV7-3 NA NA CASSPSAGELFF TGTGCCAGCAGCCCGTCAGCCGGGGAGCTGTTTTTT
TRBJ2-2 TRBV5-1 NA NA CASSLVAAGYTGELFF TGCGCCAGCAGCTTGGTGGCGGCCGGGTATACCGGGGAGCTGTTTTTT
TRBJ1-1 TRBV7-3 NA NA CASSFSLGTEAFF TGTGCCAGCAGCTTTTCCCTAGGCACTGAAGCTTTCTTT
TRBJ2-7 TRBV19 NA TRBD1 CASSIGRVGGSTPYEQYF TGTGCCAGTAGTATTGGAAGGGTAGGGGGCAGCACGCCCTACGAGCAGTACTTC
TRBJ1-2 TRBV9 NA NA CASSGGQKMGGYTF TGTGCCAGCAGCGGCGGACAAAAAATGGGCGGCTACACCTTC
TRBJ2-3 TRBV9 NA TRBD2 CASSVLAGQTDTQYF TGTGCCAGCAGCGTATTAGCGGGGCAAACAGATACGCAGTATTTT
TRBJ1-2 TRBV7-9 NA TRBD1 CASSFGQGNYGYTF TGTGCCAGCAGCTTCGGACAGGGGAACTATGGCTACACCTTC
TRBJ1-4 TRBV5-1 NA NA CASSLGPEQGLEKLFF TGCGCCAGCAGCTTGGGGCCTGAACAGGGATTAGAAAAACTGTTTTTT
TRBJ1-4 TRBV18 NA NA CASSPVGGLNEKLFF TGTGCCAGCTCACCAGTTGGAGGGCTCAACGAAAAACTGTTTTTT
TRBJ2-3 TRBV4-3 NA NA CASSQSSARTDTQYF TGCGCCAGCAGCCAATCGAGCGCTCGCACAGATACGCAGTATTTT
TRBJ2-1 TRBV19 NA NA CASRARGGFNNEQFF TGTGCCAGTAGAGCCAGGGGCGGCTTTAACAATGAGCAGTTCTTC
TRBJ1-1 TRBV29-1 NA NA CSVSRPIGMNTEAFF TGCAGCGTTTCCCGGCCGATCGGGATGAACACTGAAGCTTTCTTT
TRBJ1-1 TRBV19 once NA CASSIDGTSSAEAFF TGTGCCAGTAGTATAGACGGGACGTCAAGCGCTGAAGCTTTCTTT
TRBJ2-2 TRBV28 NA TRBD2 CASSDLLAGPGTGELFF TGTGCCAGCAGCGACCTGCTAGCGGGCCCCGGCACCGGGGAGCTGTTTTTT
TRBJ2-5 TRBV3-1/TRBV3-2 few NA CASRDTQETQYF TGTGCCAGCCGAGACACCCAAGAGACCCAGTACTTC
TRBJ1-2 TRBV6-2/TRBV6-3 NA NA CASSYPAAAGLYGYTF TGTGCCAGCAGTTACCCCGCAGCCGCAGGATTGTATGGCTACACCTTC
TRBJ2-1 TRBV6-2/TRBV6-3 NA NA CASSFSQGDNEQFF TGTGCCAGCAGTTTCTCACAGGGAGACAATGAGCAGTTCTTC
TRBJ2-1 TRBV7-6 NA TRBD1 CASSRVRQGGPLEQFF TGTGCCAGCAGCCGCGTGAGACAGGGGGGCCCTTTAGAGCAGTTCTTC
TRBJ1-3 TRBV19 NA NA CASRESVDTIYF TGTGCCAGTAGGGAGTCGGTGGACACCATATATTTT
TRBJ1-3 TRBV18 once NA CASSPALSGNTIYF TGTGCCAGCTCACCAGCACTCTCTGGAAACACCATATATTTT
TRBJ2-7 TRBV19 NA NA CASSDSTYEQYF TGTGCCAGTAGTGATTCAACCTACGAGCAGTACTTC
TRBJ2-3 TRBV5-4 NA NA CASSLQGTDTQYF TGTGCCAGCAGCTTGCAGGGCACAGATACGCAGTATTTT
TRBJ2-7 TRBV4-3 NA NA CASSQAASEQYF TGCGCCAGCAGCCAAGCCGCTAGCGAGCAGTACTTC
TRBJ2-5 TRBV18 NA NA CASSPGTRETQYF TGTGCCAGCTCACCCGGGACACGTGAGACCCAGTACTTC
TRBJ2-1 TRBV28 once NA CASQSYNEQFF TGTGCCAGCCAGTCCTACAATGAGCAGTTCTTC
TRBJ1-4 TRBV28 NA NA CASSLLEGSNEKLFF TGTGCCAGCAGTTTGTTGGAGGGGTCTAATGAAAAACTGTTTTTT
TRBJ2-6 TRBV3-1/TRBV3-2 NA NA CASSHPSGANVLTF TGTGCCAGCAGCCACCCCTCTGGGGCCAACGTCCTGACTTTC
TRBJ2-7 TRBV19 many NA CASSNRDPPREQYF TGTGCCAGTAGTAACCGGGACCCCCCTCGGGAGCAGTACTTC
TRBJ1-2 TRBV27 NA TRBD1 CASSMTGSVNYGYTF TGTGCCAGCAGCATGACAGGGTCGGTAAACTATGGCTACACCTTC
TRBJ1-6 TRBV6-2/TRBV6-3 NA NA CASSGGSSYNSPLHF TGTGCCAGCAGTGGCGGAAGCTCCTATAATTCACCCCTCCACTTT
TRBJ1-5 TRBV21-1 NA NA CASSKSGEVRGNQPQHF TGTGCCAGCAGCAAAAGTGGGGAGGTTCGGGGCAATCAGCCCCAGCATTTT
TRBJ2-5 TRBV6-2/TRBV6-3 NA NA CASSYLIGSSETQYF TGTGCCAGCAGTTACCTTATAGGTTCTTCAGAGACCCAGTACTTC
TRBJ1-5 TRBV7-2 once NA CASSKNSGERSQHF TGTGCCAGCAGCAAAAACTCAGGGGAGAGGTCCCAGCATTTT
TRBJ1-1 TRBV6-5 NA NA CASSVTYTVAFF TGTGCCAGCAGCGTCACGTATACGGTAGCTTTCTTT
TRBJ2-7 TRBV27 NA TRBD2 CASSSTGLAGAYEQYF TGTGCCAGCAGTTCGACGGGACTAGCGGGAGCCTACGAGCAGTACTTC